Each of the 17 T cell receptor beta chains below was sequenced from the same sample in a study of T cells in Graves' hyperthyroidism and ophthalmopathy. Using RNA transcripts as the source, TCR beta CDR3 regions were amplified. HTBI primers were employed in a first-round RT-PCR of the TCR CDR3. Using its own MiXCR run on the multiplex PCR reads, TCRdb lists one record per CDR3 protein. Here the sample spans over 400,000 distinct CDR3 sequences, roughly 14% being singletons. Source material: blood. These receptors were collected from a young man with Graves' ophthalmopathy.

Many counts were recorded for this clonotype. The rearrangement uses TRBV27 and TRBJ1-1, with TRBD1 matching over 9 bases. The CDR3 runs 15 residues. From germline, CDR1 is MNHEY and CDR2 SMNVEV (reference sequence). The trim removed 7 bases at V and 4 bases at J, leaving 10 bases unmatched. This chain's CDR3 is CASTPGQGSITEAFF. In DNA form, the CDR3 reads TGTGCCAGCACTCCGGGACAGGGATCGATCACTGAAGCTTTCTTT.

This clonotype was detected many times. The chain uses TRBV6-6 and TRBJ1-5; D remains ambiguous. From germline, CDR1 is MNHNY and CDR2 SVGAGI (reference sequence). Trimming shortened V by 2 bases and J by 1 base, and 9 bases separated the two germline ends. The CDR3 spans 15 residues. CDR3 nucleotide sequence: TGTGCCAGCAGTTACGGAGGGTACAGCAATCAGCCCCAGCATTTT. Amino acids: CASSYGGYSNQPQHF.

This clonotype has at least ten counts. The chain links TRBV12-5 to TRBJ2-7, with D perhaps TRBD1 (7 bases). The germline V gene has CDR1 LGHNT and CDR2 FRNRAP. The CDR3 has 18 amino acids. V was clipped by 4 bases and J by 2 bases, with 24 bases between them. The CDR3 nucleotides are TGTGCTAGTGGTTCGAACAGGGGAGGTATTTCGGGGCCCTACGAGCAGTACTTC. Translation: CASGSNRGGISGPYEQYF.

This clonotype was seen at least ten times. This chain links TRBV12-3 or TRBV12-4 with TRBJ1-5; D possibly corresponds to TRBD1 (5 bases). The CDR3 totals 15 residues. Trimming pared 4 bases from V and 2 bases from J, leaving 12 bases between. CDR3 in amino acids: CASSWGRHGNQPQHF. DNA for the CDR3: TGTGCCAGCAGTTGGGGACGACATGGCAATCAGCCCCAGCATTTT.

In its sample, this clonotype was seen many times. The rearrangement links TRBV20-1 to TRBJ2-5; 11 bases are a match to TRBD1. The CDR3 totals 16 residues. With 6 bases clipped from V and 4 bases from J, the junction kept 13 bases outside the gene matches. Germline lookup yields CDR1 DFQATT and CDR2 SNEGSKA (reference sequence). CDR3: CSAVTGGQGVLETQYF. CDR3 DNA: TGCAGTGCCGTGACCGGGGGACAGGGGGTCCTAGAGACCCAGTACTTC.

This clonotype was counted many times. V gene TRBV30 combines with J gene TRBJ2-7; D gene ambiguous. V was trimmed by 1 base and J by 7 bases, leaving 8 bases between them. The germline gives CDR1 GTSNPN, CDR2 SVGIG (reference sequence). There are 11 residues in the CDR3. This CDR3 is CAWSDPIEQYF. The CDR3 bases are TGTGCCTGGAGTGACCCCATTGAGCAGTACTTC.

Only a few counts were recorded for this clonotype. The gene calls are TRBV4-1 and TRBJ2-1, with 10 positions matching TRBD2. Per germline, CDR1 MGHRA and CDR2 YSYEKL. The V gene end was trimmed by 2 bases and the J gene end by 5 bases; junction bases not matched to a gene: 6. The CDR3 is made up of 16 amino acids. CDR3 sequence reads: CASSQKLAGAHNEQFF. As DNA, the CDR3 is TGCGCCAGCAGCCAAAAGCTAGCGGGGGCGCACAATGAGCAGTTCTTC.

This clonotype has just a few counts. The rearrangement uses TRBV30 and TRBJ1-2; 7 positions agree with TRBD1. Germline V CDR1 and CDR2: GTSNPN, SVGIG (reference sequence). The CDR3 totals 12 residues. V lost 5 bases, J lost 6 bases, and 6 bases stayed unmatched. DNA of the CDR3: TGTGCCTGGGCCCCCGGGACAGATGGCTACACCTTC. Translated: CAWAPGTDGYTF.

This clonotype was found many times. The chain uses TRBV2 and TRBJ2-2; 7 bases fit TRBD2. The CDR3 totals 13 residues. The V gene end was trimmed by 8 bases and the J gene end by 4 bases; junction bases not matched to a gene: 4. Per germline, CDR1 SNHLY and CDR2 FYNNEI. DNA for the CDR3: TGTGCCAGCGGACTAGTTGGCACCGGGGAGCTGTTTTTT. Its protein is CASGLVGTGELFF.

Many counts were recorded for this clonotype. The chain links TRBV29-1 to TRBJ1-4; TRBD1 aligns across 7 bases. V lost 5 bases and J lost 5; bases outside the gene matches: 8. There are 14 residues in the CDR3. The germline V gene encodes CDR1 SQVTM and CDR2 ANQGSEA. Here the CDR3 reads CSVRAGTENEKLFF. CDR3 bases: TGCAGCGTTCGAGCCGGGACAGAGAATGAAAAACTGTTTTTT.

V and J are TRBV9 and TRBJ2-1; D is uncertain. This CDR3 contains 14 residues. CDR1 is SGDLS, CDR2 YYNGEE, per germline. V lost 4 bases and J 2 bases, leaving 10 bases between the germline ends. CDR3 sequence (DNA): TGTGCCAGCAGCTCCAACGAGGCCTACAATGAGCAGTTCTTC. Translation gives CASSSNEAYNEQFF.

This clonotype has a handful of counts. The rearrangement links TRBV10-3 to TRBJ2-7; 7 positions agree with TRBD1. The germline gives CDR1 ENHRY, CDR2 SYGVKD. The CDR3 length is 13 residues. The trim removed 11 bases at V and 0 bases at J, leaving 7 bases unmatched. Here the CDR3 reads CASRQGYSYEQYF. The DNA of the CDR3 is TGTGCCTCCCGACAGGGTTACTCCTACGAGCAGTACTTC.

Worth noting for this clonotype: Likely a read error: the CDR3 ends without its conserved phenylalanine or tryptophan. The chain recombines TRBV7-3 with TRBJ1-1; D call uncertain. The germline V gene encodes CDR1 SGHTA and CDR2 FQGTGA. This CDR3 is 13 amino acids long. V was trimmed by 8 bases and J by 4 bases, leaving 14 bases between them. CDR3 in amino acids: CASSPQLGTEAFI. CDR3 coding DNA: TGTGCCAGCTCGCCCCAGCTGGGCACTGAAGCTTTCATT.

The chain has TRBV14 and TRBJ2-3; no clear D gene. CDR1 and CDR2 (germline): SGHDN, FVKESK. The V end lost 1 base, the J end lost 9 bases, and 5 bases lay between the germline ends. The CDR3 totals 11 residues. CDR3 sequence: CASSQVSTQYF. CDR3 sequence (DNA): TGTGCCAGCAGCCAAGTATCGACGCAGTATTTT.

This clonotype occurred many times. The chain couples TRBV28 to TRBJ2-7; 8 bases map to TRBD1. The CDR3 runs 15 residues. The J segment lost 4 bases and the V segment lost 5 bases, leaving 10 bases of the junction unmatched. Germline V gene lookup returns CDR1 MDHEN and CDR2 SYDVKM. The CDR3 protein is CASSISQGGVYEQYF. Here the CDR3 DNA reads TGTGCCAGCAGTATATCACAGGGGGGTGTGTACGAGCAGTACTTC.

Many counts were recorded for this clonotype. CDR3: CASSYSAGAFYEQYF. In DNA, the CDR3 is TGTGCCAGCAGTTACTCGGCAGGGGCTTTCTACGAGCAGTACTTC. This sequence joins TRBV6-5 and TRBJ2-7; weak D call: TRBD1 (6 bases). Trimming removed 0 bases at V and 3 bases at J, with 12 bases between. Germline CDR1 and CDR2: MNHEY and SVGAGI. The CDR3 extends over 15 amino acids.

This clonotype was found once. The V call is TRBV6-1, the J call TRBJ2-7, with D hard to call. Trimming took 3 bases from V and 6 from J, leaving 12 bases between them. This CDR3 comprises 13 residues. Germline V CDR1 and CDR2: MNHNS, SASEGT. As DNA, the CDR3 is TGTGCCAGCAGTGATAGGGAAGTAGGCGAGCAGTACTTC. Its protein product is CASSDREVGEQYF.